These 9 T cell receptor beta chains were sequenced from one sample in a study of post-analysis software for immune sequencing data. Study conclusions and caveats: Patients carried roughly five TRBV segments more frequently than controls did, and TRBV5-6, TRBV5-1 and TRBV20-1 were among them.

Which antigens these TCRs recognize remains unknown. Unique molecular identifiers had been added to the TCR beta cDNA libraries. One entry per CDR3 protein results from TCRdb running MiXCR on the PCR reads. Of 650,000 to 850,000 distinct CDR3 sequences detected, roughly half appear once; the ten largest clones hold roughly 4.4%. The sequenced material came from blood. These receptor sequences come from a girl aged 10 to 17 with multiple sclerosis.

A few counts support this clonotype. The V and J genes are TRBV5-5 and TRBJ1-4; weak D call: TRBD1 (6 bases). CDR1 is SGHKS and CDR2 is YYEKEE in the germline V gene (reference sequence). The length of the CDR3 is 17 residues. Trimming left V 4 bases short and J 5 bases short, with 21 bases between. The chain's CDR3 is CASSPRTPTGSNEKLFF. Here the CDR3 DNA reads TGTGCCAGCAGCCCCCGGACCCCGACAGGATCGAATGAAAAACTGTTTTTT. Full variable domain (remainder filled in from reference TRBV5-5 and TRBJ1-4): DAGVTQSPTHLIKTRGQQVTLRCSPISGHKSVSWYQQVLGQGPQFIFQYYEKEERGRGNFPDRFSARQFPNYSSELNVNALLLGDSALYLCASSPRTPTGSNEKLFFGSGTQLSVL.

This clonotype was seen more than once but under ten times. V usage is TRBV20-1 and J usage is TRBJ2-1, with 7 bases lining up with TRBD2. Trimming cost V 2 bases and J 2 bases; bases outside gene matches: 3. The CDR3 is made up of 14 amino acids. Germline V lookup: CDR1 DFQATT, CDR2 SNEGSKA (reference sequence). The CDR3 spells CSARRGETYNEQFF. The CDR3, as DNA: TGCAGTGCTAGACGGGGGGAAACCTACAATGAGCAGTTCTTC.

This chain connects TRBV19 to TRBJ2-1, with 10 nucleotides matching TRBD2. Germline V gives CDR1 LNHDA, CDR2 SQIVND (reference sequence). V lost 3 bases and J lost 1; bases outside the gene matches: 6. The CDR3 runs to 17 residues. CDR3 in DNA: TGTGCCAGTAGTATCCACAGCGGGAGGGTATCCTACAATGAGCAGTTCTTC. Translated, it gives CASSIHSGRVSYNEQFF.

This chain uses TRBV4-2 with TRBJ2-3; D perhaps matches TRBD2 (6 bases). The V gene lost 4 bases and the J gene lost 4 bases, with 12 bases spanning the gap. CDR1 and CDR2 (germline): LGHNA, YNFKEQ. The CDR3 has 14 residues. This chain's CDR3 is CASSPRLVSDTQYF. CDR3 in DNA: TGTGCCAGCAGCCCCCGACTAGTCTCAGATACGCAGTATTTT.

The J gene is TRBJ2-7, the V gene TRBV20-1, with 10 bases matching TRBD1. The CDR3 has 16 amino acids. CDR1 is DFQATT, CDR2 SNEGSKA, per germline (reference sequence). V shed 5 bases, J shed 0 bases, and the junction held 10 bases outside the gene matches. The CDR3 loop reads CSAYDRDRGSSYEQYF. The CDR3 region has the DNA TGCAGTGCTTATGACCGGGACAGGGGCAGCTCCTACGAGCAGTACTTC.

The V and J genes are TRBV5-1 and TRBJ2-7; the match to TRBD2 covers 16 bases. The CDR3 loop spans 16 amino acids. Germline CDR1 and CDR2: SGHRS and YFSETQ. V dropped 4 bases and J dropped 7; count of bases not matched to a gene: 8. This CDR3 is CASSPGTSGRAREQYF. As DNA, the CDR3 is TGCGCCAGCAGCCCGGGGACTAGCGGGAGGGCCAGAGAGCAGTACTTC.

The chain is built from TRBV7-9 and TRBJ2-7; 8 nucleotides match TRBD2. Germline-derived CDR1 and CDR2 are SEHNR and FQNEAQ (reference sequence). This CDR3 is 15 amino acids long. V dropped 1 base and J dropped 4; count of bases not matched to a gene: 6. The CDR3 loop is CASSLVGTRPYEQYF. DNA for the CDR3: TGTGCCAGCAGCTTAGTTGGGACTAGACCATACGAGCAGTACTTC.

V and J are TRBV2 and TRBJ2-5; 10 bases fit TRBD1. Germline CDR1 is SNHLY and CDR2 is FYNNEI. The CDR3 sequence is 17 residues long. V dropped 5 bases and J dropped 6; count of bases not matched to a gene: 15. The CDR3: CASSPRDRGLSLQTQYF. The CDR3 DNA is TGTGCCAGCAGTCCGCGAGACAGGGGGCTTTCTCTCCAGACCCAGTACTTC.

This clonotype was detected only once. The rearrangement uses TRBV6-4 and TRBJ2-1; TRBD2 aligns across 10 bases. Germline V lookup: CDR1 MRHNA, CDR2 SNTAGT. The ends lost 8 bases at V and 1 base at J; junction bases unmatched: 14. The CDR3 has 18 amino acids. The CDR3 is CASGSDWTSGSSYNEQFF. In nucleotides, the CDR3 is TGTGCCAGCGGGAGCGACTGGACTAGCGGTTCTTCCTACAATGAGCAGTTCTTC.